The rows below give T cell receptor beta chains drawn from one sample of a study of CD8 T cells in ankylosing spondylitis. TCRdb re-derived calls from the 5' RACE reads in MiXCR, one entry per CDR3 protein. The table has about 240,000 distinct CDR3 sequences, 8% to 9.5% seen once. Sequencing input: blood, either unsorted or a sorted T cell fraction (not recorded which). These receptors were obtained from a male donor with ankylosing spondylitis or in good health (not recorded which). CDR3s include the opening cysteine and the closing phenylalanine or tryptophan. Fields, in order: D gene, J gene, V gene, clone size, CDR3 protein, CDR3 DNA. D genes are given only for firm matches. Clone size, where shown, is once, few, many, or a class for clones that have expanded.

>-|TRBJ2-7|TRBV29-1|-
CSVEGLGGNGWSYEQYF
TGCAGCGTTGAGGGGTTAGGCGGGAATGGATGGTCCTACGAGCAGTACTTC
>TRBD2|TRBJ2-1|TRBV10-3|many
CATLAGVKDEQFF
TGTGCCACCCTAGCGGGGGTTAAGGATGAGCAGTTCTTC
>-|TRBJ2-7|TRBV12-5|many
CASGPSFRADEQYF
TGTGCTAGTGGTCCCTCGTTCCGGGCGGATGAGCAGTACTTC
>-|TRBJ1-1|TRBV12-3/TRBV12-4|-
CASSPPGRLLNTEAFF
TGTGCCAGCAGTCCCCCTGGACGCCTCTTGAACACTGAAGCTTTCTTT
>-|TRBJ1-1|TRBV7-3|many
CASSLEAGGSEAFF
TGTGCCAGCAGCTTAGAGGCGGGCGGGTCTGAAGCTTTCTTT
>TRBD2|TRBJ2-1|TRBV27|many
CASSLGLAAYNEQFF
TGTGCCAGCAGTCTGGGACTAGCGGCCTACAATGAGCAGTTCTTC
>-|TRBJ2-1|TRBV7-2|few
CASSLELGRRRNEQFF
TGTGCCAGCAGCTTAGAACTGGGGAGGAGGAGGAATGAGCAGTTCTTC
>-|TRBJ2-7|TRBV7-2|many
CASSLLGVYEQYF
TGTGCCAGCAGCTTATTGGGGGTCTACGAGCAGTACTTC
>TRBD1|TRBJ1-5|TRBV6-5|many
CASSFRTGNQPQHF
TGTGCCAGCAGTTTCCGGACAGGGAATCAGCCCCAGCATTTT
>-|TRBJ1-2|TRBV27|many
CASSFRDNYGYTF
TGTGCCAGCAGTTTCCGGGACAACTATGGCTACACCTTC
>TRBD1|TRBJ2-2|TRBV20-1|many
CSARQGAGTGELFF
TGCAGTGCCCGACAGGGGGCAGGAACCGGGGAGCTGTTTTTT
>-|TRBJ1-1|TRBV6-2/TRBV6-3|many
CASSLLQGRTEAFF
TGTGCCAGCAGTTTACTTCAGGGACGGACTGAAGCTTTCTTT
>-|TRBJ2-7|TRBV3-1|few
CATSQGNAGHFSYEQYF
TGTGCCACCAGCCAAGGAAACGCGGGCCACTTCTCCTACGAGCAGTACTTC
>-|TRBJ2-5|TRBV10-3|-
CAISEGPPRETQYF
TGTGCCATCAGTGAGGGGCCCCCGAGGGAGACCCAGTACTTC
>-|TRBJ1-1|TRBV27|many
CASSPRLMGTEAFF
TGTGCCAGCAGTCCGAGATTAATGGGCACTGAAGCTTTCTTT